This T cell receptor (beta chain) originates from a study of blood T cell repertoires in COVID-19. About the research overall: Researchers got acute and convalescent COVID-19 samples from the United States, Italy and Spain.

Seattle cases were enrolled at active infection and followed longitudinally. Here immunoSEQ multiplex PCR was the method, and the copy in TCRdb shows in-frame clones only, minus some. Here the sample spans approximately 250,000 clones, 86% being singletons. Trimming removed 3 bases at V and 3 bases at J, with 3 bases between. CDR3 length: 11 residues. The germline V gene has CDR1 MNHEY and CDR2 SVGAGI. The sequenced material came from peripheral blood. The clonotype originates from a woman in her sixties or seventies with COVID-19, enrolled during active disease. This chain connects TRBV6-5 to TRBJ2-7; D call uncertain. As DNA, the CDR3 is TGTGCCAGCAGTTATCTCTACGAGCAGTACTTC. It encodes CASSYLYEQYF.